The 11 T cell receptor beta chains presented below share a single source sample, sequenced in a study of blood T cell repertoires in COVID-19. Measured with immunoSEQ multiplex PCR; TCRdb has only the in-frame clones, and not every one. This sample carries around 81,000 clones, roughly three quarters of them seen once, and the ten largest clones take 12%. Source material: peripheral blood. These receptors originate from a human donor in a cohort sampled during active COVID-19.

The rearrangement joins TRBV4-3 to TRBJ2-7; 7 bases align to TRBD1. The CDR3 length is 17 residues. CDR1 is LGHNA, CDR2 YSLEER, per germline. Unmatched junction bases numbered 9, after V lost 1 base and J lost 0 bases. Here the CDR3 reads CASSQVIVGQVSYEQYF. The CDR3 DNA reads TGCGCCAGCAGCCAAGTTATCGTAGGACAGGTCTCCTACGAGCAGTACTTC.

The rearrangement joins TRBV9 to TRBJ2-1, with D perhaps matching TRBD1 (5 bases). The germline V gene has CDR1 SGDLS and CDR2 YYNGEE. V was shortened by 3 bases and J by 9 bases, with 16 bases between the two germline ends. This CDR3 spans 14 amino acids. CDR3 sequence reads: CASSAPGSVGEQFF. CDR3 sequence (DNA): TGTGCCAGCAGCGCCCCAGGGTCTGTGGGTGAGCAGTTCTTC.

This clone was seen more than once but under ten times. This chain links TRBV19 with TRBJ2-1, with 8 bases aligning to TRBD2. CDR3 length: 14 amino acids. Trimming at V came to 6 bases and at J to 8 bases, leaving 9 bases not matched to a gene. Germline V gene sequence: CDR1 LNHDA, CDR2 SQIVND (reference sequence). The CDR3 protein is CASRQAGARDEQFF. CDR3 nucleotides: TGTGCCAGTAGGCAAGCGGGAGCGAGGGATGAGCAGTTCTTC.

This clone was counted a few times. As DNA, the CDR3 is TGTGCCAGTAGTATCAGGGATAATCAGCCCCAGCATTTT. Protein sequence: CASSIRDNQPQHF. The V gene is TRBV19, the J gene TRBJ1-5; the D gene is possibly TRBD1 (5 bases). Germline V gene lookup returns CDR1 LNHDA and CDR2 SQIVND (reference sequence). The CDR3 is 13 residues long. Trimming took 3 bases from V and 4 from J, leaving 7 bases between them.

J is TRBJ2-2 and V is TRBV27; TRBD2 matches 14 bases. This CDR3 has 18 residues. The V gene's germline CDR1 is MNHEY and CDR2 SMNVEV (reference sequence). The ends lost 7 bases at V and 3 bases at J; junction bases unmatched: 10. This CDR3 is CASTRTSGGFSYTGELFF. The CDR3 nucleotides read TGTGCCAGCACCCGGACTAGCGGGGGGTTCAGCTACACCGGGGAGCTGTTTTTT.

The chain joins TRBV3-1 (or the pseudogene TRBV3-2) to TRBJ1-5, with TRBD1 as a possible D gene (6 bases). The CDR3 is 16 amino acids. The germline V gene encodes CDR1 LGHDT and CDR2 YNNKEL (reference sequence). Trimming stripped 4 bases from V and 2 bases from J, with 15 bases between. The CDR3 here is CASSPTDRRGNQPQHF. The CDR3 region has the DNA TGTGCCAGCAGCCCCACCGACAGGCGGGGCAATCAGCCCCAGCATTTT.

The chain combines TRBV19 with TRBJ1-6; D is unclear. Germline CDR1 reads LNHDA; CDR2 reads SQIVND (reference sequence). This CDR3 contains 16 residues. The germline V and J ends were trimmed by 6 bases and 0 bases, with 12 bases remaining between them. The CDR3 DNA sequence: TGTGCCAGTAGGAGAGCGGTGAGCTCCTATAATTCACCCCTCCACTTT. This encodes CASRRAVSSYNSPLHF. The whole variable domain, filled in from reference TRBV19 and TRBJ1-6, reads DGGITQSPKYLFRKEGQNVTLSCEQNLNHDAMYWYRQDPGQGLRLIYYSQIVNDFQKGDIAEGYSVSREKKESFPLTVTSAQKNPTAFYLCASRRAVSSYNSPLHFGNGTRLTVT.

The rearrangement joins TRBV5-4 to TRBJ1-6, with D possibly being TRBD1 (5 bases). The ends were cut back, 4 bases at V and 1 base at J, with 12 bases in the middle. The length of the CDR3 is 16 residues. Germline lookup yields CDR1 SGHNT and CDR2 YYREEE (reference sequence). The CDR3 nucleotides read TGTGCCAGCAGCCGACGGGGGGGTTCCTATAATTCACCCCTCCACTTT. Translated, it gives CASSRRGGSYNSPLHF.

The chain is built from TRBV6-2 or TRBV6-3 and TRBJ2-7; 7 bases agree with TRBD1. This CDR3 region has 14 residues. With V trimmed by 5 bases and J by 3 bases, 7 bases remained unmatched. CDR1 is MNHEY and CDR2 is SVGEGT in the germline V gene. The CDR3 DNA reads TGTGCCAGCAGTACGACAGGGTCGGTCTACGAGCAGTACGTC. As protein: CASSTTGSVYEQYV.

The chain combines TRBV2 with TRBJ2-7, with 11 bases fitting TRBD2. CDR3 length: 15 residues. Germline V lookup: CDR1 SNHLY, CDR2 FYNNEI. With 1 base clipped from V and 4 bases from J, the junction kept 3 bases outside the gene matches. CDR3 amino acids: CASSEGVAGGYEQYF. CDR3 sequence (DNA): TGTGCCAGCAGTGAAGGAGTAGCGGGGGGGTACGAGCAGTACTTC.

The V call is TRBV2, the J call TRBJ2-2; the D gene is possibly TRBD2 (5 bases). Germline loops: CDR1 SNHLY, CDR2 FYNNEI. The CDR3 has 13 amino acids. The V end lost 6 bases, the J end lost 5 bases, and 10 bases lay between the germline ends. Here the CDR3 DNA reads TGTGCCAGCAGGGCTAGCCGGACCGGGGAGCTGTTTTTT. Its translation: CASRASRTGELFF. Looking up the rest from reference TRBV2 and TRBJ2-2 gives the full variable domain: EPEVTQTPSHQVTQMGQEVILRCVPISNHLYFYWYRQILGQKVEFLVSFYNNEISEKSEIFDDQFSVERPDGSNFTLKIRSTKLEDSAMYFCASRASRTGELFFGEGSRLTVL.